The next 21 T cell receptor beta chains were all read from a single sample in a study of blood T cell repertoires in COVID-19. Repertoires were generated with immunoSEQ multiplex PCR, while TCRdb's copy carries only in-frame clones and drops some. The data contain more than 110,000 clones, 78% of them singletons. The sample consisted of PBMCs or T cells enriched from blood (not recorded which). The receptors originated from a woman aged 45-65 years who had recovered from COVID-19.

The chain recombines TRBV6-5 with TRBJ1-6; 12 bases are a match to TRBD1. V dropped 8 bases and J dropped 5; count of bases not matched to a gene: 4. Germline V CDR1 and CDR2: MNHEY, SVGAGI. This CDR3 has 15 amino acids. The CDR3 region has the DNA TGTGCCAGCTGGGACAGGGGGCGAAATAATTCACCCCTCCACTTT. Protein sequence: CASWDRGRNNSPLHF.

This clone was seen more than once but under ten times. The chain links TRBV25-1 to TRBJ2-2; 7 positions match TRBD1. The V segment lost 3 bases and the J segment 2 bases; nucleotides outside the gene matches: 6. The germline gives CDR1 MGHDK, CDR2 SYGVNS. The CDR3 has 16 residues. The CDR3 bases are TGTGCCAGCAGTGACCGCCGGGACAGAAACACCGGGGAGCTGTTTTTT. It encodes CASSDRRDRNTGELFF.

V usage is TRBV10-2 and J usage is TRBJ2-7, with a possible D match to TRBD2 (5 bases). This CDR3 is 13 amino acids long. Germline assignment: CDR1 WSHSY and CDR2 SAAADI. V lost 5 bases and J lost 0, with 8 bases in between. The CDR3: CASSTGNSYEQYV. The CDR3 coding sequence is TGCGCCAGCAGTACCGGGAACTCCTACGAGCAGTACGTC.

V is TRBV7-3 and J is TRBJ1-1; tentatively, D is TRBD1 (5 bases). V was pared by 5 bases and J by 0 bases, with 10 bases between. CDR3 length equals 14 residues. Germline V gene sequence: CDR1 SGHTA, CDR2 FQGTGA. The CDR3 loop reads CASSPQGLNTEAFF. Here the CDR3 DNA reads TGTGCCAGCAGCCCCCAGGGTCTGAACACTGAAGCTTTCTTT. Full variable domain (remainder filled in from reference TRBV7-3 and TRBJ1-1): GAGVSQTPSNKVTEKGKYVELRCDPISGHTALYWYRQSLGQGPEFLIYFQGTGAADDSGLPNDRFFAVRPEGSVSTLKIQRTERGDSAVYLCASSPQGLNTEAFFGQGTRLTVV.

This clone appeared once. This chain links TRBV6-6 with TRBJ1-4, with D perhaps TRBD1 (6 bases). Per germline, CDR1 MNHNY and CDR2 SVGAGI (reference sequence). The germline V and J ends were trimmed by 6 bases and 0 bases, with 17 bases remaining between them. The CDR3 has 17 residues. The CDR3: CASSRDRFQATNEKLFF. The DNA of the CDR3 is TGTGCCAGCAGCCGAGACAGGTTTCAAGCAACTAATGAAAAACTGTTTTTT.

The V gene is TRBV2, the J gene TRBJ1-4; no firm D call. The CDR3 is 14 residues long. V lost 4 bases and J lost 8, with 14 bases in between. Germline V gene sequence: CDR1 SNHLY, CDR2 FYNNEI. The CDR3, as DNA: TGTGCCAGCAGTGTGGGGAGGGTCGGGGAAAAACTGTTTTTT. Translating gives CASSVGRVGEKLFF.

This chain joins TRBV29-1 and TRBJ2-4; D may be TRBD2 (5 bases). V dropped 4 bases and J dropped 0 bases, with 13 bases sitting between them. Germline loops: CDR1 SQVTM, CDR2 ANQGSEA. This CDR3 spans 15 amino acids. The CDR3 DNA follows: TGCAGCGTTGGTGGAGGAGATCTAGCCAAAAACATTCAGTACTTC. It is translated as CSVGGGDLAKNIQYF.

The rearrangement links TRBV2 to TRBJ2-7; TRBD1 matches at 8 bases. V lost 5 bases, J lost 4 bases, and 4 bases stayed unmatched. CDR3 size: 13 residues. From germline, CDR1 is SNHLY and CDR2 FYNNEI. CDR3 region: CASSRQGAYEQYV. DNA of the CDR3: TGTGCCAGCAGTCGGCAGGGGGCTTACGAGCAGTACGTC.

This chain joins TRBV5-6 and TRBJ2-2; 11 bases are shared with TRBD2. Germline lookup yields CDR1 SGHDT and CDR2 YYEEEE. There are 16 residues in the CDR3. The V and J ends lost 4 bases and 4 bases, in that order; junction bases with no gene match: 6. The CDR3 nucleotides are TGTGCCAGCAGCAGAGGACTAGCGGGCCTCACCGGGGAGCTGTTTTTT. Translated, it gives CASSRGLAGLTGELFF.

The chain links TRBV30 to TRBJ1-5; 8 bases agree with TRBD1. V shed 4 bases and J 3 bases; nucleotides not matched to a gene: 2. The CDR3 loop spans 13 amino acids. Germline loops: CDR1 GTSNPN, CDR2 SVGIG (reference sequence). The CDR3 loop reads CAWTGGLNQPQHF. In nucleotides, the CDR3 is TGTGCCTGGACAGGGGGCCTCAATCAGCCCCAGCATTTT.

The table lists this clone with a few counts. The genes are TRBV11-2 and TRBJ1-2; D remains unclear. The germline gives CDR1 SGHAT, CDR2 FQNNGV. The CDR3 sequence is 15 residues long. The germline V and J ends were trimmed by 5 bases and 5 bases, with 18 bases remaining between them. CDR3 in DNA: TGTGCCAGCAGCATATCAATCGGACGAGGGTATGGCTACACCTTC. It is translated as CASSISIGRGYGYTF.

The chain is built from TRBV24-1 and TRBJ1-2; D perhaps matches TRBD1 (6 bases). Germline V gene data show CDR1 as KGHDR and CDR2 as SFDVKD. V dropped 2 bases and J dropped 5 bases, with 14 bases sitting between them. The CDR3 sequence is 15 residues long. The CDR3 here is CATSDSGGSGYGYTF. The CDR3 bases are TGTGCCACCAGTGATTCGGGGGGCTCGGGTTATGGCTACACCTTC.

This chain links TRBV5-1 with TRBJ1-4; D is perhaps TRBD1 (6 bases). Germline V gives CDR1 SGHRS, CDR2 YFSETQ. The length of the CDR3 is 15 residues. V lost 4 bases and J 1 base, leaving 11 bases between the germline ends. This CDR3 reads CASSITGLTNEKLFF. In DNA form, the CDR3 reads TGCGCCAGCAGCATTACAGGGTTAACTAATGAAAAACTGTTTTTT.

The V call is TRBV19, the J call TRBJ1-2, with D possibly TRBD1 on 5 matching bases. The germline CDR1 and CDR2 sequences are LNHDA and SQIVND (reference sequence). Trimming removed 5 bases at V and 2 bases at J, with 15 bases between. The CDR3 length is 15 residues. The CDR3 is CASSQDTQGNYGYTF. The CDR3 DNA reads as TGTGCCAGTAGTCAGGACACACAAGGGAACTATGGCTACACCTTC.

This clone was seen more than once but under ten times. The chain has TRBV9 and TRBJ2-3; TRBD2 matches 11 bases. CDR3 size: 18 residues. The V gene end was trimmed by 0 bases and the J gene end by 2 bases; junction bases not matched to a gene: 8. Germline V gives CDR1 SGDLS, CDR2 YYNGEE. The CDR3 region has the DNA TGTGCCAGCAGCGTAGAGGGCCTAGCGGGGGGACTCACAGATACGCAGTATTTT. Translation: CASSVEGLAGGLTDTQYF.

CDR3 in amino acids: CASSLGQFDGYTF. CDR3 coding DNA: TGTGCCAGCAGTTTAGGACAGTTCGATGGCTACACCTTC. This chain connects TRBV12-3 or TRBV12-4 to TRBJ1-2; the D gene is possibly TRBD1 (5 bases). This CDR3 spans 13 amino acids. Trimming pared 1 base from V and 6 bases from J, leaving 9 bases between.

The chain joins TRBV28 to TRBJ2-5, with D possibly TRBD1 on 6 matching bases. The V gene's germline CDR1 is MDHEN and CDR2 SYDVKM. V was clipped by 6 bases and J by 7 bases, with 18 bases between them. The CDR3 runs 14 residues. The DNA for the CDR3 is TGTGCCAGCAGCCTCTATACAGGGTCTGGGACCCAGTACTTC. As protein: CASSLYTGSGTQYF.

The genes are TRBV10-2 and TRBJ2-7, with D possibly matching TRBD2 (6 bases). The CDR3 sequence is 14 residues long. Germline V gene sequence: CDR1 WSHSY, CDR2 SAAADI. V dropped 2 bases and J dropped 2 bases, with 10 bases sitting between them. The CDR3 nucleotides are TGCGCCAGCAGTGAGGACGGGACTCCCTACGAGCAGTACGTC. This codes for CASSEDGTPYEQYV.

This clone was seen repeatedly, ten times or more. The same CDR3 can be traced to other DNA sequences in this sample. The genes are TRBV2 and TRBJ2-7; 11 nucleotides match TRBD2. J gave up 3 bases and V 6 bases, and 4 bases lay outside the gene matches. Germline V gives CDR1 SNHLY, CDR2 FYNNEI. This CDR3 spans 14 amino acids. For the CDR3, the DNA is TGTGCCAGCAGGGCCACTAGCGGGGGCTACGAGCAGTACGTC. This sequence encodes CASRATSGGYEQYV.

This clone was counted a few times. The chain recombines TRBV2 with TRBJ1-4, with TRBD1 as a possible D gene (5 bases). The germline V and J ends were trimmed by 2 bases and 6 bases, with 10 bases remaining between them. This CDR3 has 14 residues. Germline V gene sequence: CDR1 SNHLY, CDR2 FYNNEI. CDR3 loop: CASSEPGGDEKLFF. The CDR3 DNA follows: TGTGCCAGCAGTGAACCGGGGGGGGATGAAAAACTGTTTTTT.

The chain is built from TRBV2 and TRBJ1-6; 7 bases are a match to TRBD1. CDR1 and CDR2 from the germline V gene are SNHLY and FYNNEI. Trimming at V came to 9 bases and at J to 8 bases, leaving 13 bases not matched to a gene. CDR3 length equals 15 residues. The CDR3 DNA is TGTGCCAGGATGGACAGGCCCATCAGGGATTCACCCCTCCACTTT. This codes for CARMDRPIRDSPLHF.